A single sample gave rise to the 27 T cell receptor beta chains below, sequenced in a study of CXCR3-negative and CXCR3-positive naive CD8 T cells. UMI-tagged TRB cDNA libraries were built via 5' RACE. TCRdb re-called the 5' RACE reads; one entry per CDR3 protein, DNA not given. The sample data list around 60,000 distinct CDR3 sequences. Study outcomes and limitations: CXCR3-positive naive cells carried more hydrophobic TRB CDR3s than CXCR3-negative naive cells did.

These receptors are not linked to any known antigen. Sequenced input: naive CXCR3+ CD8+ T cells from blood. Subset denoted: CD45RO-CCR7+CD27+CD95- naive CD8+ T cells expressing CXCR3 (TNR3+). These TCRs come from a human donor in good health. Some clones in this sample may be carry-over from other donors' samples.

This chain uses TRBV12-3 or TRBV12-4 with TRBJ2-1; without DNA, the TCRdb call of TRBD1 cannot be checked. The CDR3 length is 15 residues. The CDR3 is CAKFPRPGGGNEQFF.

V gene TRBV12-3 or TRBV12-4 combines with J gene TRBJ2-7. The CDR3 has 14 residues. The CDR3 sequence: CASSLVFGTYEQYF.

CDR3 region: CASSQDRVELNTEAFF. The chain links TRBV4-3 to TRBJ1-1; the D call from TCRdb, TRBD1, cannot be confirmed without DNA. CDR1 and CDR2 (germline): LGHNA, YSLEER. The CDR3 loop spans 16 amino acids.

The chain has TRBV5-1 and TRBJ2-3; TCRdb picks TRBD1, but there is no DNA to check that call. Per germline, CDR1 SGHRS and CDR2 YFSETQ. CDR3 length: 15 residues. The CDR3 sequence: CASTHSPGSPNTQYF.

This sequence joins TRBV27 and TRBJ1-5. Germline loops: CDR1 MNHEY, CDR2 SMNVEV (reference sequence). The CDR3 extends over 14 amino acids. The CDR3 loop is CASSPTYSNQPQHF.

CDR3: CASSIRGGLWSTDTQYF. This chain links TRBV7-2 with TRBJ2-3; TCRdb lists TRBD2, though no DNA is available to test this call. The CDR3 sequence is 17 residues long. The germline V gene encodes CDR1 SGHTA and CDR2 FQGNSA. The entire variable domain, with the rest obtained from reference TRBV7-2 and TRBJ2-3, is as follows: GAGVSQSPSNKVTEKGKDVELRCDPISGHTALYWYRQSLGQGLEFLIYFQGNSAPDKSGLPSDRFSAERTGGSVSTLTIQRTQQEDSAVYLCASSIRGGLWSTDTQYFGPGTRLTVL.

This rearrangement joins TRBV29-1 to TRBJ1-3; TCRdb lists TRBD1, though no DNA is available to test this call. The CDR3 consists of 17 residues. The germline V gene encodes CDR1 SQVTM and CDR2 ANQGSEA. This chain's CDR3 is CSVEPLTAPDPRNTIYF.

This chain uses TRBV5-1 with TRBJ2-1; the TCRdb D gene call, TRBD2, has no DNA to confirm it. The CDR3 extends over 14 amino acids. Germline CDR1 reads SGHRS; CDR2 reads YFSETQ. This CDR3 is CASSLRGPYNEQFF.

The chain couples TRBV7-9 to TRBJ2-1; TCRdb lists TRBD1, though no DNA is available to test this call. The CDR3 totals 14 residues. From germline, CDR1 is SEHNR and CDR2 FQNEAQ (reference sequence). CDR3 in amino acids: CASPPDRRWNEQFF.

The J gene is TRBJ2-2, the V gene TRBV9. Germline assignment: CDR1 SGDLS and CDR2 YYNGEE. CDR3 size: 12 residues. CDR3 region: CASSVHTGELFF.

The chain joins TRBV19 to TRBJ2-1; TCRdb's D gene call, TRBD2, goes unchecked for lack of DNA. Germline V gene data show CDR1 as LNHDA and CDR2 as SQIVND (reference sequence). This CDR3 is built from 14 residues. The CDR3 loop reads CASSISPAYNEQFF.

This chain links TRBV7-2 with TRBJ2-7; lacking DNA, the TRBD1 call made by TCRdb goes unchecked. The CDR3 sequence is 14 residues long. Per the germline V gene, CDR1 is SGHTA and CDR2 is FQGNSA. Here the CDR3 reads CTSSRWDTPYEQYF.

V and J are TRBV2 and TRBJ2-1. Germline CDR1 SNHLY, CDR2 FYNNEI. CDR3 length equals 14 residues. The CDR3 sequence: CASQDGYSYNEQFF.

CDR3 region: CASSRGTSKSYEQYF. The chain recombines TRBV9 with TRBJ2-7; TCRdb picks TRBD2, but there is no DNA to check that call. The V gene's germline CDR1 is SGDLS and CDR2 YYNGEE. The CDR3 has 15 amino acids.

The CDR3 here is CASSGRDGHSLTGELFF. The chain couples TRBV7-9 to TRBJ2-2; absent DNA, TCRdb's TRBD2 call cannot be checked. This CDR3 contains 17 residues. Germline V gives CDR1 SEHNR, CDR2 FQNEAQ (reference sequence).

The chain links TRBV29-1 to TRBJ2-1; the D call from TCRdb, TRBD2, cannot be confirmed without DNA. This CDR3 contains 14 residues. Germline V lookup: CDR1 SQVTM, CDR2 ANQGSEA. The CDR3 loop is CSVESRVSYNEQFF.

The rearrangement uses TRBV7-9 and TRBJ2-5. The CDR3 spans 14 residues. Germline V gives CDR1 SEHNR, CDR2 FQNEAQ (reference sequence). The chain's CDR3 is CASSLRQYQETQYF.

This sequence joins TRBV12-3 or TRBV12-4 and TRBJ2-7; TCRdb gives TRBD1 as the D gene, but with no DNA this cannot be confirmed. The CDR3 runs to 13 residues. The CDR3 protein is CASSFARAVEQYF.

The V call is TRBV7-6, the J call TRBJ1-5; no DNA is available, so the TRBD1 call from TCRdb remains unchecked. This CDR3 region has 16 residues. CDR1 is SGHVS and CDR2 is FNYEAQ in the germline V gene. CDR3 sequence: CASSPQVGQENQPQHF.

The chain recombines TRBV4-3 with TRBJ2-7. The CDR3 runs to 14 residues. Looked up from germline, CDR1 is LGHNA and CDR2 is YSLEER. The CDR3 spells CASSQGRGSYEQYF.

The chain joins TRBV28 to TRBJ2-6; there is no DNA to check the TCRdb D call of TRBD1. This CDR3 is built from 18 residues. The germline V gene has CDR1 MDHEN and CDR2 SYDVKM. CDR3 in amino acids: CASSTGSWQRSGANVLTF.

The rearrangement joins TRBV7-9 to TRBJ2-2. In germline, CDR1 is SEHNR, CDR2 FQNEAQ (reference sequence). CDR3 size: 15 residues. This chain's CDR3 is CASSFGLAETGELFF.

This chain uses TRBV9 with TRBJ2-1. Germline V gives CDR1 SGDLS, CDR2 YYNGEE. This CDR3 is built from 13 residues. CDR3 loop: CASSLDSLNEQFF.

The gene calls are TRBV12-3 or TRBV12-4 and TRBJ2-5; TCRdb names TRBD2, which stays unverified in the absence of DNA. The CDR3 is 14 residues long. CDR3 residues: CASSFSGGAETQYF.

The chain has TRBV29-1 and TRBJ2-1; no DNA is available, so the TRBD1 call from TCRdb remains unchecked. This CDR3 comprises 12 residues. The germline CDR1 and CDR2 sequences are SQVTM and ANQGSEA. The chain's CDR3 is CSVPGPRGEQFF.

The genes are TRBV29-1 and TRBJ1-2; checking the TCRdb D call of TRBD1 is not possible without DNA. Looked up from germline, CDR1 is SQVTM and CDR2 is ANQGSEA. The CDR3 has 13 residues. The CDR3 here is CSVGTGKNYGYTF.

J is TRBJ2-5 and V is TRBV6-2 or TRBV6-3. Germline lookup yields CDR1 MNHEY and CDR2 SVGEGT. The CDR3 consists of 14 residues. CDR3 sequence reads: CASSYSGPRETQYF.